The sequence of this T cell receptor beta chain was determined in a study of blood T cell repertoires in COVID-19. At the level of the study: Cohort 3 recovery required two negative PCRs, clearance, or symptom resolution.

Self-reported history from a screening survey and questionnaire set each donor's cohort. This clone was seen only a few times. Between the trimmed V and J ends, which lost 0 bases and 1 base, there was a span of 7 bases. Germline V gene sequence: CDR1 SGDLS, CDR2 YYNGEE. This CDR3 region has 14 residues. Source study methods: Amplification of reference gene primers was used by the study to estimate nucleated cell counts. Assay: immunoSEQ multiplex PCR; the TCRdb copy retains only in-frame clones and omits some. V, J and clone size reflect that table, while D and trimming were determined from the DNA. The sample has 350,000 to 450,000 clones, 80% to 90% seen once.

The sample taken for sequencing was PBMCs or T cells enriched from blood (not recorded which). The clonotype originates from a man aged 40-49 years in a cohort exposed to, infected with or recovered from COVID-19 (not recorded which). The chain couples TRBV9 to TRBJ1-1; D call uncertain. The CDR3 here is CASSVASRNTEAFF. In DNA, the CDR3 is TGTGCCAGCAGCGTAGCTTCGCGGAACACTGAAGCTTTCTTT.